This T cell receptor beta chain emerged from a study of early T cells in non-severe SARS-CoV-2 infection. Study-level information: Alpha and beta chains were unpaired, from unsorted whole-blood bulk RNA.

As regards this clonotype: The antigen is undetermined.

The CDR3 contains 16 residues. Germline lookup yields CDR1 MNHNS and CDR2 SASEGT. Unmatched junction bases numbered 11, after V lost 6 bases and J lost 5 bases. Individual cDNA molecules were tagged with unique molecular identifiers. TCRdb analysed the 5' RACE reads with MiXCR anew, one entry per CDR3 protein. This table has 99,000 or so distinct CDR3 sequences, roughly 17% appearing once. The study's findings and limits: A preference for anti-spike CD8 responses marked VDJdb matching, which missed private and CD4 specificities.

Sequencing was performed on whole blood. The rearrangement uses TRBV6-1 and TRBJ2-2, with 8 bases identical to TRBD2. This sequence was found in an adult who was a healthcare worker with PCR-confirmed SARS-CoV-2 infection or an uninfected control (not recorded which). Written as DNA, the CDR3 is TGTGCCAGCAGCGAGCAGGGACTAGTTTATACCGGGGAGCTGTTTTTT. It translates to CASSEQGLVYTGELFF.